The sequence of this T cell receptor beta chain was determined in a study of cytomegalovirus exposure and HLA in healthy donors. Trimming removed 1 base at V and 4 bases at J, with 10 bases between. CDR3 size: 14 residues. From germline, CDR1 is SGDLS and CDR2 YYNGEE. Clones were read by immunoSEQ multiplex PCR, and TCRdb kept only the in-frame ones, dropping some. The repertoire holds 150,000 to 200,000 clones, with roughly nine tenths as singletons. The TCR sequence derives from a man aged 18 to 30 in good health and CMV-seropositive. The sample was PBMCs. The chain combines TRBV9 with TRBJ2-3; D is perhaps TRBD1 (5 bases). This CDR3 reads CASSVQGPPDTQYF. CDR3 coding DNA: TGTGCCAGCAGCGTACAGGGCCCCCCAGATACGCAGTATTTT.